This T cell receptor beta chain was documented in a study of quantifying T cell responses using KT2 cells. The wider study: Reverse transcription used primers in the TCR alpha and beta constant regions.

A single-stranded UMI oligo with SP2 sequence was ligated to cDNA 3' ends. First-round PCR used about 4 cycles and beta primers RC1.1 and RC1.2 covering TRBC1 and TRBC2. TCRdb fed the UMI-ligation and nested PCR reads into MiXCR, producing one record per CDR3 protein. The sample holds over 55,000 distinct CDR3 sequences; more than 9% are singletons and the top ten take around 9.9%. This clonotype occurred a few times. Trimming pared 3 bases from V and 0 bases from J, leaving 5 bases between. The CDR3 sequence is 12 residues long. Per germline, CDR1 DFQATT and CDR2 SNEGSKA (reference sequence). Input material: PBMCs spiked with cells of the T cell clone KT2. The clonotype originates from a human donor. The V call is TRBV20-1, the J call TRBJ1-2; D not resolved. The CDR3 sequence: CSARNPNYGYTF. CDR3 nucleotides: TGCAGTGCTAGGAACCCTAACTATGGCTACACCTTC.